These 28 T cell receptor beta chains share one sample of origin, sequenced in a study of T cell clones after liver transplantation. The repertoire was sequenced with immunoSEQ multiplex PCR; TCRdb's copy has only in-frame clones and lacks some. The sample lists 45,000 to 60,000 clones; about 73% were seen once. Sequenced material: CD4+ T cells from blood, taken at the approximately 16-month timepoint. These receptors originate from a human patient who received a liver transplant. Some T cells may be provided by the graft donor.

The gene calls are TRBV30 and TRBJ1-3; 9 bases fit TRBD1. Germline V CDR1 and CDR2: GTSNPN, SVGIG (reference sequence). This CDR3 comprises 15 residues. V shed 2 bases, J shed 4 bases, and the junction held 6 bases outside the gene matches. The DNA for the CDR3 is TGTGCCTGGAGTACCGGGACAGGGTACGGAAACACCATATATTTT. Its protein product is CAWSTGTGYGNTIYF.

CDR3 protein: CASSGNRGPGSQYF. Here the CDR3 DNA reads TGTGCCAGCAGCGGAAACAGGGGGCCGGGGTCGCAGTATTTT. The rearrangement links TRBV7-9 to TRBJ2-3; 9 nucleotides align to TRBD1. Losses at the gene ends were 5 bases for V and 10 bases for J; bases not matched to a gene: 10. The CDR3 consists of 14 residues. Germline-derived CDR1 and CDR2 are SEHNR and FQNEAQ (reference sequence).

The chain has TRBV7-8 and TRBJ1-1; 7 positions match TRBD1. The CDR3 has 12 amino acids. Germline V gene sequence: CDR1 SGHVS, CDR2 FQNEAQ. V shed 5 bases and J 5 bases; nucleotides not matched to a gene: 2. The CDR3 nucleotides are TGTGCCAGCAGCCCACAGGGGACTGAAGCTTTCTTT. Residues: CASSPQGTEAFF.

This clone came up once. The sample carries other DNA sequences with the same CDR3. The V call is TRBV6-6, the J call TRBJ2-3; TRBD2 agrees at 12 bases. Germline CDR1 and CDR2: MNHNY and SVGAGI (reference sequence). The CDR3 totals 16 residues. The ends lost 4 bases at V and 1 base at J; junction bases unmatched: 3. The CDR3 loop is CASSSRLAGGTDTQYF. The CDR3 nucleotides are TGTGCCAGCAGTTCCCGACTAGCGGGAGGCACAGATACGCAGTATTTT.

This chain joins TRBV5-1 and TRBJ2-3; TRBD1 is a possible D gene (6 bases). Trimming removed 2 bases from V and 2 bases from J, with 15 bases in between. In germline, CDR1 is SGHRS, CDR2 YFSETQ. There are 16 residues in the CDR3. CDR3 protein: CASSFLGRGSTDTQYF. Here the CDR3 DNA reads TGCGCCAGCAGCTTCCTTGGCAGGGGATCCACAGATACGCAGTATTTT.

This clone is medium-sized. This chain links TRBV7-9 with TRBJ1-3; D ambiguous. Trimming removed 0 bases at V and 3 bases at J, with 6 bases between. Per the germline V gene, CDR1 is SEHNR and CDR2 is FQNEAQ (reference sequence). The CDR3 has 14 residues. CDR3 nucleotide sequence: TGTGCCAGCAGCTTAGCGTCCATTGGAAACACCATATATTTT. Residues: CASSLASIGNTIYF.

Worth noting for this clone: Other DNA sequences in this specimen translate into the identical CDR3. This rearrangement joins TRBV28 to TRBJ1-2; 7 bases are shared with TRBD1. Germline trimming cut 5 bases from V and 4 bases from J; bases unmatched to any gene: 4. Germline CDR1 and CDR2: MDHEN and SYDVKM. The CDR3 totals 13 residues. The CDR3 bases are TGTGCCAGCAGTACGACAGGGCCCTATGGCTACACCTTC. Protein product: CASSTTGPYGYTF.

This chain connects TRBV4-2 to TRBJ2-3; D is uncertain. V was pared by 4 bases and J by 4 bases, with 9 bases between. This CDR3 spans 13 amino acids. Germline assignment: CDR1 LGHNA and CDR2 YNFKEQ. CDR3 residues: CASSPYLADTQYF. The CDR3 DNA is TGTGCCAGCAGCCCTTACTTAGCAGATACGCAGTATTTT.

The chain has TRBV6-1 and TRBJ2-6; D remains ambiguous. The germline V and J ends were trimmed by 3 bases and 2 bases, with 8 bases remaining between them. This CDR3 is built from 15 residues. The germline CDR1 and CDR2 sequences are MNHNS and SASEGT. The CDR3 DNA reads as TGTGCCAGCAGTGACGGGCAGCCTGGGGCCAACGTCCTGACTTTC. Translated: CASSDGQPGANVLTF.

V gene TRBV4-3 combines with J gene TRBJ1-3; no reliable D call. Germline values: CDR1 LGHNA, CDR2 YSLEER. Trimming removed 4 bases at V and 6 bases at J, with 13 bases between. This CDR3 is 14 amino acids long. The CDR3 loop is CASSPSSLENTIYF. The CDR3, as DNA: TGCGCCAGCAGCCCCTCTAGTTTGGAAAACACCATATATTTT.

This chain connects TRBV27 to TRBJ2-3; D is perhaps TRBD1 (6 bases). V lost 8 bases, J lost 0 bases, and 21 bases lay in between. The CDR3 contains 17 residues. Germline V lookup: CDR1 MNHEY, CDR2 SMNVEV (reference sequence). For the CDR3, the DNA is TGTGCCAGCCGTGGAGGAAGGGGGAGTTGGAGCACAGATACGCAGTATTTT. Its translation is CASRGGRGSWSTDTQYF.

The chain uses TRBV5-1 and TRBJ1-6; 8 nucleotides line up with TRBD1. After removal of 1 base from V and 10 bases from J, the junction contained 7 bases not matched to a gene. Germline CDR1 SGHRS, CDR2 YFSETQ. The CDR3 is 15 amino acids. The DNA for the CDR3 is TGCGCCAGCAGCTTGCAGGCCGGGACAGGCTCACCCCTCCACTTT. Translation gives CASSLQAGTGSPLHF.

The chain joins TRBV2 to TRBJ2-5; a weak D match, TRBD2 (5 bases). The CDR3 consists of 15 residues. Germline-derived CDR1 and CDR2 are SNHLY and FYNNEI. V was shortened by 4 bases and J by 1 base, with 13 bases between the two germline ends. The CDR3 spells CASSVQAAGQETQYF. As DNA, the CDR3 is TGTGCCAGCAGTGTCCAAGCGGCGGGCCAAGAGACCCAGTACTTC.

V gene TRBV9 combines with J gene TRBJ1-1; D perhaps matches TRBD1 (6 bases). This CDR3 comprises 15 residues. Germline loops: CDR1 SGDLS, CDR2 YYNGEE. V shed 7 bases and J shed 4 bases, with 20 bases lying between them. The CDR3 nucleotides are TGTGCCAGCCAGGGGTTCACGGGGGGAGGCACTGAAGCTTTCTTT. Translating it yields CASQGFTGGGTEAFF.

J is TRBJ1-1 and V is TRBV28, with D hard to call. The CDR3 runs to 14 residues. Per the germline V gene, CDR1 is MDHEN and CDR2 is SYDVKM. V was clipped by 6 bases and J by 7 bases, with 18 bases between them. The CDR3 region is CASSPLPRESEAFF. The CDR3 coding sequence is TGTGCCAGCAGCCCGCTACCAAGGGAAAGTGAAGCTTTCTTT.

This chain links TRBV5-1 with TRBJ2-1, with D unclear. V was shortened by 0 bases and J by 1 base, with 8 bases between the two germline ends. Germline lookup yields CDR1 SGHRS and CDR2 YFSETQ. This CDR3 is 15 amino acids long. CDR3 region: CASSLALGSYNEQFF. The CDR3 DNA reads as TGCGCCAGCAGCTTGGCCCTGGGGTCCTACAATGAGCAGTTCTTC.

This rearrangement joins TRBV6-1 to TRBJ1-5, with 7 bases identical to TRBD1. CDR1 and CDR2 (germline): MNHNS, SASEGT. This CDR3 comprises 15 residues. V was clipped by 6 bases and J by 2 bases; unmatched bases: 7. The CDR3 DNA is TGTGCCAGCAGGCGACAGGGTAGTGGCAATCAGCCCCAGCATTTT. Its protein product is CASRRQGSGNQPQHF.

The CDR3 here is CASSVAGLNTEAFF. Written as DNA, the CDR3 is TGTGCCAGCAGCGTGGCAGGGCTGAACACTGAAGCTTTCTTT. The rearrangement uses TRBV9 and TRBJ1-1; the D gene is possibly TRBD1 (5 bases). Trimming cost V 2 bases and J 0 bases, with 8 bases left between them. The CDR3 runs 14 residues. Germline-derived CDR1 and CDR2 are SGDLS and YYNGEE.

The chain combines TRBV5-1 with TRBJ2-5, with D perhaps TRBD1 (5 bases). The ends were cut back, 0 bases at V and 2 bases at J, with 8 bases in the middle. Germline CDR1 is SGHRS and CDR2 is YFSETQ. This CDR3 is 14 amino acids long. CDR3 sequence reads: CASSLGQIQETQYF. The DNA for the CDR3 is TGCGCCAGCAGCTTGGGACAGATACAAGAGACCCAGTACTTC.

This chain joins TRBV7-9 and TRBJ1-1; D unresolved. Trimming took 7 bases from V and 3 from J, leaving 21 bases between them. The CDR3 has 16 residues. CDR1 is SEHNR and CDR2 is FQNEAQ in the germline V gene (reference sequence). CDR3 in amino acids: CASIPGLFGRDTEAFF. CDR3 nucleotides: TGTGCCAGCATTCCTGGTTTGTTCGGGAGGGACACTGAAGCTTTCTTT.

This rearrangement joins TRBV15 to TRBJ2-2; 9 nucleotides align to TRBD2. CDR1 is LNHNV, CDR2 YYDKDF, per germline (reference sequence). Trimming removed 3 bases from V and 4 bases from J; junction bases left unmatched: 6. CDR3 length: 16 residues. As DNA, the CDR3 is TGTGCCACCAGCAGGGGACTAGCCTTGTCCACCGGGGAGCTGTTTTTT. Translating gives CATSRGLALSTGELFF. Based on the CDR3 plus reference TRBV15 and TRBJ2-2, the full variable domain is DAMVIQNPRYQVTQFGKPVTLSCSQTLNHNVMYWYQQKSSQAPKLLFHYYDKDFNNEADTPDNFQSRRPNTSFCFLDIRSPGLGDTAMYLCATSRGLALSTGELFFGEGSRLTVL.

The J gene is TRBJ1-4, the V gene TRBV6-5; 7 bases match TRBD1. The CDR3 sequence is 15 residues long. V trimming: 0 bases; J trimming: 7 bases; junction bases outside the gene matches: 5. CDR1 is MNHEY, CDR2 SVGAGI, per germline. The CDR3 DNA sequence: TGTGCCAGCAGTTACTCGAGAGGGGGCGTTGAAAAACTGTTTTTT. Amino acid sequence: CASSYSRGGVEKLFF.

The rearrangement uses TRBV27 and TRBJ1-6; no clear D. Germline CDR1 MNHEY, CDR2 SMNVEV (reference sequence). CDR3 length: 15 residues. Deletions cut 1 base from V and 3 bases from J, with 7 bases between. CDR3 region: CASSLWADYNSPLHF. CDR3 DNA: TGTGCCAGCAGTTTATGGGCGGACTATAATTCACCCCTCCACTTT.

The chain links TRBV6-5 to TRBJ2-2, with D maybe TRBD1 (5 bases). This CDR3 is 14 amino acids long. Germline CDR1 and CDR2: MNHEY and SVGAGI. The V end lost 10 bases, the J end lost 5 bases, and 17 bases lay between the germline ends. CDR3 loop: CAISSQGVTGELFF. The CDR3 coding sequence is TGTGCCATCAGCTCCCAAGGGGTTACCGGGGAGCTGTTTTTT.

This clone showed up just a few times. The V and J genes are TRBV23-1 and TRBJ1-2, with D maybe TRBD1 (6 bases). TRBV23-1 is labeled an ORF, and its function is uncertain. Trimming removed 3 bases from V and 4 bases from J, with 21 bases in between. The CDR3 contains 17 residues. CDR3 coding DNA: TGCGCCAGCAGTCATAAGACAGGAGCCCTATCCTCCTATGGCTACACCTTC. It codes for CASSHKTGALSSYGYTF.

The chain joins TRBV18 to TRBJ2-2, with D perhaps assigned TRBD1 or TRBD2 (5 bases each). V lost 0 bases and J 5 bases, leaving 13 bases between the germline ends. This CDR3 has 16 residues. Per germline, CDR1 KGHSH and CDR2 LQKENI. The CDR3 DNA reads as TGTGCCAGCTCACCACCCTCTGGGGGTAGTACCGGGGAGCTGTTTTTT. This gives the protein CASSPPSGGSTGELFF.

The rearrangement joins TRBV6-6 to TRBJ2-5; the D gene is possibly TRBD1 (6 bases). CDR3 length equals 13 residues. CDR1 MNHNY and CDR2 SVGAGI come from the germline V gene (reference sequence). V was clipped by 7 bases and J by 5 bases, with 14 bases between them. In DNA form, the CDR3 reads TGTGCCAGCACCCTACAGGGAGAGGAGACCCAGTACTTC. This codes for CASTLQGEETQYF.

The genes are TRBV2 and TRBJ2-3, with D possibly being TRBD1 (6 bases). Germline V gene lookup returns CDR1 SNHLY and CDR2 FYNNEI. The ends were cut back, 4 bases at V and 4 bases at J, with 6 bases in the middle. The CDR3 covers 12 residues. In DNA, the CDR3 is TGTGCCAGCAGTGGGACAGCAGATACGCAGTATTTT. The encoded protein is CASSGTADTQYF.